The 11 T cell receptor beta chains given below trace back to one sample, sequenced in a study of Ad26.COV2.S vaccination and SARS-CoV-2 variants (dated by TCRdb to about 2021). The library was generated by the immunoSEQ multiplex PCR assay. Imported from immuneACCESS, the table was reduced by TCRdb to in-frame sequences with V and J called. These copies leave out some clones; in studies compared against another copy, an unresolved V gene accounts for under half, and the cause of the remainder is not known. In this sample the table shows some 340,000 clones, around 83% of which occur a single time. The ten largest clonotypes hold roughly 2.1% of the sample. Sample treatment or condition, as interpreted from the label and publication: roughly 18 received Ad26.COV2.S at low or high dose, single or two shots; roughly 5 received placebo; per-sample allocation not given. Repertoires of vaccine and placebo recipients were sequenced from samples taken on day 63 after the first injection.

This sample comprised peripheral blood, obtained in a trial of Ad26.COV2.S vaccine versus placebo. The receptors shown here come from a person aged 18-65 years who received the Ad26.COV2.S COVID-19 vaccine or a placebo.

A word on this clone: Its ends do not fully match the called genes, so a read error is possible. J is TRBJ2-1 and V is TRBV7-2; D uncertain. The CDR3 has 11 amino acids. Germline CDR1 SGHTA, CDR2 FQGNSA. CDR3 residues: CASRETIDTVF. The CDR3 DNA reads as TGTGCCAGCAGAGAAACCATCGACACCGTCTTC. Drawing the rest from reference TRBV7-2 and TRBJ2-1, the complete variable domain is GAGVSQSPSNKVTEKGKDVELRCDPISGHTALYWYRQSLGQGLEFLIYFQGNSAPDKSGLPSDRFSAERTGGSVSTLTIQRTQQEDSAVYLCASRETIDTVFGPGTRLTVL.

This chain links TRBV7-3 with TRBJ2-2, with 7 bases aligning to TRBD2. Germline trimming cut 6 bases from V and 2 bases from J; bases unmatched to any gene: 9. The CDR3 totals 16 residues. From germline, CDR1 is SGHTA and CDR2 FQGTGA. The DNA for the CDR3 is TGTGCCAGCAGTCCCCAACTAGCGTCTAACACCGGGGAGCTGTTTTTT. Protein product: CASSPQLASNTGELFF.

The CDR3 loop is CASSPGLLWVPQETQYF. CDR3 coding DNA: TGTGCCAGCTCACCAGGCCTTTTGTGGGTTCCCCAAGAGACCCAGTACTTC. V is TRBV18 and J is TRBJ2-5; D gene unclear. This CDR3 is 17 amino acids long. V was clipped by 2 bases and J by 1 base, with 17 bases between them. Germline V CDR1 and CDR2: KGHSH, LQKENI.

The CDR3 loop reads CASSPSLEGQPQHF. The CDR3 nucleotides are TGTGCCAGCTCACCGTCTCTGGAGGGTCAGCCCCAGCATTTT. The J gene is TRBJ1-5, the V gene TRBV18, with D unresolved. V was pared by 3 bases and J by 6 bases, with 12 bases between. This CDR3 spans 14 amino acids. Germline CDR1 and CDR2: KGHSH and LQKENI.

V usage is TRBV10-3 and J usage is TRBJ1-5; D unclear. The CDR3 sequence is 14 residues long. Deletions cut 6 bases from V and 0 bases from J, with 9 bases between. Germline V CDR1 and CDR2: ENHRY, SYGVKD. CDR3 loop: CAISKTDSNQPQHF. The CDR3, as DNA: TGTGCCATCAGCAAGACCGATAGCAATCAGCCCCAGCATTTT.

The V gene is TRBV13, the J gene TRBJ1-1, with no clear D. Germline V CDR1 and CDR2: PRHDT, FYEKMQ (reference sequence). The ends were cut back, 0 bases at V and 1 base at J, with 12 bases in the middle. There are 16 residues in the CDR3. CDR3 loop: CASSLGGFVRNTEAFF. The CDR3 coding sequence is TGTGCCAGCAGCTTAGGAGGGTTTGTACGGAACACTGAAGCTTTCTTT.

The chain combines TRBV10-1 with TRBJ2-7; possible D gene TRBD2, 6 bases. The CDR3 consists of 14 residues. CDR1 is WNHNN, CDR2 SYGVQD, per germline (reference sequence). The V end lost 2 bases, the J end lost 3 bases, and 11 bases lay between the germline ends. CDR3 sequence (DNA): TGCGCCAGCAGTGAGGCTAGCGCGGGCTACGAGCAGTACTTC. As protein: CASSEASAGYEQYF.

The rearrangement joins TRBV5-1 to TRBJ2-5; 8 bases map to TRBD1. The CDR3 runs 15 residues. Trimming removed 4 bases from V and 7 bases from J; junction bases left unmatched: 12. The V gene's germline CDR1 is SGHRS and CDR2 YFSETQ. For the CDR3, the DNA is TGCGCCAGCAGCGGAGACAGGGGAGCCATCGGGACCCAGTACTTC. Its protein is CASSGDRGAIGTQYF.

V is TRBV5-1 and J is TRBJ1-1, with D hard to call. CDR3 length: 16 amino acids. The V and J ends lost 4 bases and 1 base respectively, with 17 bases between them. Germline V gene data show CDR1 as SGHRS and CDR2 as YFSETQ. CDR3 amino acids: CASSLQQQYRNTEAFF. As DNA, the CDR3 is TGCGCCAGCAGCCTCCAACAGCAATACAGGAACACTGAAGCTTTCTTT.

The chain recombines TRBV19 with TRBJ1-2; D unclear. The CDR3 is 15 amino acids. V dropped 1 base and J dropped 8 bases, with 17 bases sitting between them. Germline V gene sequence: CDR1 LNHDA, CDR2 SQIVND (reference sequence). The CDR3 loop reads CASSIGTVGSGGYTF. The CDR3 region has the DNA TGTGCCAGTAGTATAGGCACAGTCGGGAGTGGCGGCTACACCTTC.

This sequence joins TRBV6-2 or TRBV6-3 and TRBJ2-6; D remains ambiguous. This CDR3 spans 13 amino acids. The ends were cut back, 5 bases at V and 0 bases at J, with 2 bases in the middle. CDR1 and CDR2 (germline): MNHEY, SVGEGT. CDR3 sequence reads: CASSRSGANVLTF. The CDR3 bases are TGTGCCAGCAGTCGCTCTGGGGCCAACGTCCTGACTTTC.